One T cell receptor (beta chain) is described in this entry. V was clipped by 7 bases and J by 1 base; unmatched bases: 8. The CDR3 loop spans 15 amino acids. Germline CDR1 and CDR2: SNHLY and FYNNEI. This sample was taken from a study of blood T cell repertoires in COVID-19. The method was immunoSEQ multiplex PCR; TCRdb's version includes in-frame clones alone and lacks a portion of them. Seen here are roughly 130,000 clones, 90% observed once, and the top ten hold about 4.5%. The sample consisted of peripheral blood. V is TRBV2 and J is TRBJ1-2; 8 nucleotides line up with TRBD1. This TCR was sampled from a man aged 60 to 75 with COVID-19, enrolled during active disease. The CDR3 nucleotides read TGTGCCAGCACCTCCGACAGGGGAGATAACTATGGCTACACCTTC. It codes for CASTSDRGDNYGYTF. The full variable domain, rest sourced from reference TRBV2 and TRBJ1-2, is EPEVTQTPSHQVTQMGQEVILRCVPISNHLYFYWYRQILGQKVEFLVSFYNNEISEKSEIFDDQFSVERPDGSNFTLKIRSTKLEDSAMYFCASTSDRGDNYGYTFGSGTRLTVV.